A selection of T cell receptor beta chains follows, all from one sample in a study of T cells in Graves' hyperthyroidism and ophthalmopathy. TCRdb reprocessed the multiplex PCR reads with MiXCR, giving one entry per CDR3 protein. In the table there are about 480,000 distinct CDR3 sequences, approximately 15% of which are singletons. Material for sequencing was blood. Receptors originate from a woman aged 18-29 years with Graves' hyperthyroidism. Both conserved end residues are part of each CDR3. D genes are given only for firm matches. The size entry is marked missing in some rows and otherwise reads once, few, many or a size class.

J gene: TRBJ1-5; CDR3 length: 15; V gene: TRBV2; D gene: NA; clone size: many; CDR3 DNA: TGTGCCAGCAGGGAGAAACAGGGCTTGGGACAGCCCCAGCATTTT; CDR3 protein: CASREKQGLGQPQHF
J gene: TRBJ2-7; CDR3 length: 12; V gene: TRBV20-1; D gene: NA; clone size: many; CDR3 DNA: TGCAGTGCTAACTTGCGTTCCTACGAGCAGTACTTC; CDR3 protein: CSANLRSYEQYF
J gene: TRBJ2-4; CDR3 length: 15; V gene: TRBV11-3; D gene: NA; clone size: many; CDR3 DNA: TGTGCCAGCAGTTCATATCGAGAAGCCAAAAACATTCAGTACTTC; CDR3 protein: CASSSYREAKNIQYF
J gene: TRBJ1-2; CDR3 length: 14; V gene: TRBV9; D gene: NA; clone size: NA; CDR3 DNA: TGTGCCAGCAGCGTAGTATCTGGGGCGGATGGCTACACCTTC; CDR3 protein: CASSVVSGADGYTF
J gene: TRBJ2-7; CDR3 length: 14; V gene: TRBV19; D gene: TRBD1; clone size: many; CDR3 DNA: TGTGCCAGTAGTATCGGGACAGGGAGCTACGAGCAGTACTTC; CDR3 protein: CASSIGTGSYEQYF
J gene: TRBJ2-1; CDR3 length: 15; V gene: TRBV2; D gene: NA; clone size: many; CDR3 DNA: TGTGCCAGCAGTGTAGGCGGGACTCGCCACAATGAGCAGTTCTTC; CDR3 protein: CASSVGGTRHNEQFF
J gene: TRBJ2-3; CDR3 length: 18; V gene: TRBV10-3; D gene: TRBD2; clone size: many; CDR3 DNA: TGTGCCATCAGTGAGTCGAGAGACTCTAGCGGAAGCACAGATACGCAGTATTTT; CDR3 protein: CAISESRDSSGSTDTQYF
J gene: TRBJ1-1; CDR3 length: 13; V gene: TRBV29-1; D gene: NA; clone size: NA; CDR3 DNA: TGCAGCGTTGAAGGCAGGTTGTCCACTGAAGCTTTCTTT; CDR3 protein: CSVEGRLSTEAFF
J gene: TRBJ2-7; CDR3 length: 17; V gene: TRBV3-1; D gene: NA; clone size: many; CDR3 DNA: TGTGCCAGCAGCTCCCAATTGTCATTCGGGCAGCGCTACGAGCAGTACTTC; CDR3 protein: CASSSQLSFGQRYEQYF
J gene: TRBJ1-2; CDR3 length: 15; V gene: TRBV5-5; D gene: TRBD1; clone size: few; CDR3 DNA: TGTGCCAGCAGCATTCATACAGGGGGCAACTATGGCTACACCTTC; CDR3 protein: CASSIHTGGNYGYTF
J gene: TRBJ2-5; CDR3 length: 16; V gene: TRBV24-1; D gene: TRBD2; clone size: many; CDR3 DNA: TGTGCCACCAGTGCCCTCGGGGCTAGCGGGAAGGAGACCCAGTACTTC; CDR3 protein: CATSALGASGKETQYF
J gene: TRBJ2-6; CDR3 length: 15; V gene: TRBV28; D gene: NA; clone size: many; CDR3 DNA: TGTGCCAGCACCCCTCGTGGGTCTGGGGCCAACGTCCTGACTTTC; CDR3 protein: CASTPRGSGANVLTF
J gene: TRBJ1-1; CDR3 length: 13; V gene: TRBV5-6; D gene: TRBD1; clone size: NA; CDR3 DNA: TGTGCCAGCAGCTTCAGCTCCGGGACAGTGGCTTTCTTT; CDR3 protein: CASSFSSGTVAFF
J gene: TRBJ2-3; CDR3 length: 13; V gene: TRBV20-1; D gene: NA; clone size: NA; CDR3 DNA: TGCAGTGCTCCGAGACTCCAGTCAGATACGCAGTATTTT; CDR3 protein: CSAPRLQSDTQYF
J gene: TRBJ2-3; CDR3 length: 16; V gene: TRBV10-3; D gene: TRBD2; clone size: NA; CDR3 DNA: TGTGCCATCAGCCTGGGGACTAGGCTAAACTCAGATACGCAGTATTTT; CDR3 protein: CAISLGTRLNSDTQYF
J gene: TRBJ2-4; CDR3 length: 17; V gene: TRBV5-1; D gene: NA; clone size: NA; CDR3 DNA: TGCGCCAGCAGCTTGGACGGGCGGTCGACGTCCAAAAACATTCAGTACTTC; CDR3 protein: CASSLDGRSTSKNIQYF
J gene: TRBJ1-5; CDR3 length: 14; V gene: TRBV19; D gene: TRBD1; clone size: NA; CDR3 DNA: TGTGCCAGTAGTATAAAGGGACAGGGCAGGCCCCAGCATTTT; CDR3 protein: CASSIKGQGRPQHF
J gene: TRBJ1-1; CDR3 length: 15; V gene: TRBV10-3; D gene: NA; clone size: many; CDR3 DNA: TGTGCCATCAGACAATCGGGATTCGAGAACACTGAAGCTTTCTTT; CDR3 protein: CAIRQSGFENTEAFF
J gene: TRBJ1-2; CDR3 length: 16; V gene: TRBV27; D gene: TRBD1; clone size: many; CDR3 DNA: TGTGCCAGCAGTTTCCTCGCCGGTACAGGGGGCTGGGGCTACACCTTC; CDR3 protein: CASSFLAGTGGWGYTF
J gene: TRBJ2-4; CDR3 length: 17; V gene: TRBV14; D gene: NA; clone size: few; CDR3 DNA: TGTGCCAGCAGCCAAGCCCGGGAACAACTAGCCAAAAACATTCAGTACTTC; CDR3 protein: CASSQAREQLAKNIQYF
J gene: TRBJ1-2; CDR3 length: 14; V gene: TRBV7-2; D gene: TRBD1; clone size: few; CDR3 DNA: TGTGCCAGCAGCTTAGGGGACAGGGTCTTAGGCTACACCTTC; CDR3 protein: CASSLGDRVLGYTF
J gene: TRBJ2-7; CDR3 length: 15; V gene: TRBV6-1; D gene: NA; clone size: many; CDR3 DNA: TGTGCCAGCAGTGAAGTAGCGGAGGCCACCTACGAGCAGTACTTC; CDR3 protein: CASSEVAEATYEQYF
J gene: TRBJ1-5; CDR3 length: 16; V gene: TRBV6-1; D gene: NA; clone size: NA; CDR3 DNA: TGTGCCAGCAGCCGGGGGGGATCGGGGGTGGATCAGCCCCAGCATTTT; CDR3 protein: CASSRGGSGVDQPQHF
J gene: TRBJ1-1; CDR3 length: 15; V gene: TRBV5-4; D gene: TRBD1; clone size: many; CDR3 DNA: TGTGCCAGCAGCTCCCGGGACAGGGTGGTCACTGAAGCTTTCTTT; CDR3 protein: CASSSRDRVVTEAFF
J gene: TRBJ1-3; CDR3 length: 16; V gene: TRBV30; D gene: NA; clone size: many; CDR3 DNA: TGTGCCTGGACCCAGGGGTGGACGCCCGCTGGAAACACCATATATTTT; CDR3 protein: CAWTQGWTPAGNTIYF
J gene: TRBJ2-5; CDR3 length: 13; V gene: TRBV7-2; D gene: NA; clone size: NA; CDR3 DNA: TGTGCCAGCAGCTCCGGCGGTGAGGAGACCCAGTACTTC; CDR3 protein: CASSSGGEETQYF
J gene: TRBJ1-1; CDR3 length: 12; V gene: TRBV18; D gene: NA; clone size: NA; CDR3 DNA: TGTGCCAGCTCACCACGATGGACTGAAGCTTTCTTT; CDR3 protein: CASSPRWTEAFF
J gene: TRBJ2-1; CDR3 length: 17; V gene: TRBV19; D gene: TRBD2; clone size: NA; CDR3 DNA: TGTGCCAGTAGTATCCGGACTAGCGGGAGCTCCTACAATGAGCAGTTCTTC; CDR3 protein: CASSIRTSGSSYNEQFF